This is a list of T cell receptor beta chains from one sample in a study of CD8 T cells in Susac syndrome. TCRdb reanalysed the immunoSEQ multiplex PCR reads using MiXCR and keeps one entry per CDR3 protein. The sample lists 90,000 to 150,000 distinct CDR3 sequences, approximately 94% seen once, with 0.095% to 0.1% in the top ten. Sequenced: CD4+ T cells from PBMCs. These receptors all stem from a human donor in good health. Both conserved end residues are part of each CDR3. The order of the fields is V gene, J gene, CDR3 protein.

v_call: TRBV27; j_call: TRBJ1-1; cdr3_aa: CASSLSVLSTVEAFF
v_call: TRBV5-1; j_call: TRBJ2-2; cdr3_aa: CASSLGQGANAELFF
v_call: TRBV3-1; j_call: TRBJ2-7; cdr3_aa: CASSQDPGLAGAEQYF
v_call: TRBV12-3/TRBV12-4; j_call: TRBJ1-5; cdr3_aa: CASSLNFEPQHF
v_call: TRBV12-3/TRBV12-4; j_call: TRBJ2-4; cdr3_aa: CASSQGSSIQYF
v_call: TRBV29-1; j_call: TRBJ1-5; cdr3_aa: CSVGDRYSNQPQHF
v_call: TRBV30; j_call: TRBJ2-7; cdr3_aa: CAWTRVGVSYEQYF
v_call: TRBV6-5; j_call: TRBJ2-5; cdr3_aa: CASSSGLAGTQETQYF
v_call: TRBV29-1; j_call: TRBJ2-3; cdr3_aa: CSVEDRAGTDTQYF
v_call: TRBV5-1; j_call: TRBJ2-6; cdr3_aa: CASSRLGQGSAVGSGANVLTF
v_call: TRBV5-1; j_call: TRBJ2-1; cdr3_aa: CASSLRGGLAGNDNEQFF
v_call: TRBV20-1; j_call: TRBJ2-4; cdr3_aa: CSAARGGSPAKNIQYF
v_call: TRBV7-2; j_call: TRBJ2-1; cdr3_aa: CASSRLTGGEQFF
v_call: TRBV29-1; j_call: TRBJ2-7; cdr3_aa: CSVGRGRDEQYF